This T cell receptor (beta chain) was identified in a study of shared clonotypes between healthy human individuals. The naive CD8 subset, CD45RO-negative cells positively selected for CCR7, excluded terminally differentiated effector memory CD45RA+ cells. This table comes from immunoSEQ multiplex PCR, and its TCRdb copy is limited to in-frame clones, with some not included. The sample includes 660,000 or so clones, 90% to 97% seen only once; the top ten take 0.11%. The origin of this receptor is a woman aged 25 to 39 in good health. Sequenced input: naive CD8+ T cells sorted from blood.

Here the CDR3 reads CSVTTSDSYEQYF. CDR3 coding DNA: TGCAGCGTAACGACTAGCGACTCCTACGAGCAGTACTTC. The chain combines TRBV29-1 with TRBJ2-7; 8 bases line up with TRBD2. The CDR3 contains 13 residues. V was pared by 6 bases and J by 0 bases, with 4 bases of the junction left unmatched. CDR1 SQVTM and CDR2 ANQGSEA come from the germline V gene.